The 2 T cell receptor beta chains below all came from one sample that was sequenced in a study of cytomegalovirus exposure and HLA in healthy donors. This PCR relied on a set of 60 Vbeta primers and 13 Jbeta primers. Sequencing used immunoSEQ multiplex PCR; TCRdb keeps in-frame clones, though not all of them. The sample includes some 220,000 clones, about three quarters of them seen just once. The specimen sequenced was PBMCs. The receptors originated from a boy aged 5 to 17 in good health and CMV-seronegative.

The chain couples TRBV28 to TRBJ2-2; 8 bases are a match to TRBD2. V trimming: 5 bases; J trimming: 1 base; junction bases outside the gene matches: 3. Germline values: CDR1 MDHEN, CDR2 SYDVKM. The CDR3 runs to 15 residues. The CDR3 region is CASSPGGMNTGELFF. In nucleotides, the CDR3 is TGTGCCAGCAGTCCGGGGGGGATGAACACCGGGGAGCTGTTTTTT.

V is TRBV9 and J is TRBJ1-2; 8 bases fit TRBD1. V lost 3 bases to trimming and J lost 4 bases; unmatched junction nucleotides: 5. The CDR3 runs 14 residues. Germline loops: CDR1 SGDLS, CDR2 YYNGEE. For the CDR3, the DNA is TGTGCCAGCAGCGCGACCGACAGGGGCTATGGCTACACCTTC. Translation gives CASSATDRGYGYTF.